The T cell receptor (beta chain) described here comes from a study of PD-1 blockade in classical Hodgkin lymphoma. Clones were read by immunoSEQ multiplex PCR, and TCRdb kept only the in-frame ones, dropping some. The sample lists more than 90,000 clones; approximately 90% were seen once. The CDR3 runs 14 residues. Trimming pared 5 bases from V and 2 bases from J, leaving 13 bases between. The V gene's germline CDR1 is MNHEY and CDR2 SMNVEV (reference sequence). All patients experienced relapse after autologous stem cell transplantation, and brentuximab vedotin exposure was variable. This receptor was taken from a human donor with classical Hodgkin lymphoma. The starting material was peripheral blood mononuclear cells (PBMCs), obtained before the second cycle of nivolumab. This rearrangement joins TRBV27 to TRBJ2-7, with D perhaps assigned TRBD1 or TRBD2 (5 bases each). The CDR3 DNA is TGTGCCAGCAGTCGGGGCCCTGGGGCCTACGAGCAGTACTTC. Residues: CASSRGPGAYEQYF.